This TCR beta chain comes out of a study of T cells after posttransplantation cyclophosphamide. Only in-frame clones appear in the TCRdb table, and some are missing; sequencing was by immunoSEQ multiplex PCR. The sample shows about 21,000 clones, 65% to 90% of them seen only once. A remark on this clone: Its antigen is unidentified.

General study findings and limits: TRB overlap between skin or GI tissue T cells and blood was limited.

This CDR3 contains 12 residues. Trimming pared 4 bases from V and 2 bases from J, leaving 5 bases between. Per the germline V gene, CDR1 is MDHEN and CDR2 is SYDVKM. Control samples came 1 year after myeloablative marrow transplants with methotrexate plus calcineurin inhibitor. This sample comprised PBMCs, obtained approximately 360 days after allogeneic stem cell transplant with calcineurin inhibitor and methotrexate. V and J are TRBV28 and TRBJ1-1; D not certain. This clonotype was sampled from a female patient in her 30s who received an allogeneic stem cell transplant from an unrelated donor, was CMV-positive, and had acute and chronic GVHD. T cells may partly derive from the graft donor. CDR3 protein: CASSSPNTEAFF. CDR3 nucleotide sequence: TGTGCCAGCAGTTCCCCAAACACTGAAGCTTTCTTT.